The text below deals with one T cell receptor (beta chain). The data originate from a study of technical replicates of blood from several donors. TCRdb keeps only in-frame clones here, not all; method: immunoSEQ multiplex PCR. The table shows tens of thousands of clones, with around 95% occurring only once. The CDR3 loop spans 15 amino acids. Sequencing was done on a sample of T cells isolated from PBMCs. The sequence came from a human donor in good health. V is TRBV21-1 and J is TRBJ1-5. TRBV21-1 represents a pseudogene. The CDR3 DNA follows: TGTGCCAGCAGCAAAGTGTGCGAGAACAATCAGCCCCAGCATTTT. It is translated as CASSKVCENNQPQHF.